The source of this T cell receptor beta chain is a study of post-analysis software for immune sequencing data. Study at large: Patients with relapsing-remitting, secondary progressive and progressive-relapsing multiple sclerosis courses were all represented.

Details on this clonotype: Its antigen is undetermined.

Prepared libraries of TCR beta cDNA carried unique molecular identifiers. From the PCR reads, TCRdb called clonotypes with MiXCR, one entry per CDR3 protein. Altogether roughly 430,000 distinct CDR3 sequences are present, 35% to 45% being singletons, with the ten largest covering 6% to 9%. Trimming took 4 bases from V and 1 from J, leaving 13 bases between them. Germline V lookup: CDR1 MGHRA, CDR2 YSYEKL. The CDR3 spans 15 residues. Study-wide findings and caveats: TRBV5-6, TRBV5-1 and TRBV20-1 were among 4 or 5 TRBV segments more frequent in patients than controls.

The chain links TRBV4-1 to TRBJ1-1, with a possible D match to TRBD1 (6 bases). This TCR was sampled from a girl aged 2 to 9 with multiple sclerosis. Input material: blood. The CDR3 reads CASSLFPGQNTEAFF. CDR3 bases: TGCGCCAGCAGCCTGTTCCCGGGACAGAACACTGAAGCTTTCTTT.